This T cell receptor (beta chain) originates from a study of blood T cell repertoires in COVID-19. Generated by immunoSEQ multiplex PCR, the TCRdb table keeps only in-frame clones and is missing some. This sample has just over 95,000 clones, with 90% found just once. The ends were cut back, 4 bases at V and 3 bases at J, with 12 bases in the middle. The length of the CDR3 is 14 residues. From germline, CDR1 is SGHVS and CDR2 FQNEAQ. This clone occurred once. This TCR derives from a man aged 55 to 69 with acute or convalescent COVID-19. Sequenced material: peripheral blood. This chain connects TRBV7-8 to TRBJ1-1; D is perhaps TRBD1 (5 bases). The CDR3 reads CASSSEGGDTEAFF. The DNA of the CDR3 is TGTGCCAGCAGCTCGGAGGGAGGGGACACTGAAGCTTTCTTT.